This T cell receptor beta chain stems from a study of cytomegalovirus exposure and HLA in healthy donors. Findings of the study overall: Per a later analysis, 18,000 or so TCR beta sequences showed association with HLA alleles at 0.05 false discovery rate. In presence/absence analyses, roughly uniform sequencing depth across donors was assumed.

Germline lookup yields CDR1 MNHEY and CDR2 SMNVEV (reference sequence). V lost 2 bases to trimming and J lost 0 bases, with 3 bases between them. This CDR3 is 13 amino acids long. PCR primers comprised 60 Vbeta and 13 Jbeta primers. Assay: immunoSEQ multiplex PCR; the TCRdb copy retains only in-frame clones and omits some. Reported are more than 140,000 clones; the ten largest clones contain about 2.3%. For this clone: Its antigen is not identified.

The V and J genes are TRBV27 and TRBJ2-3; D call uncertain. The receptor comes from a woman aged 18-29 years in good health and CMV-seronegative. Sequenced material: PBMCs. The CDR3 sequence is CASSLPSTDTQYF. The CDR3 nucleotides read TGTGCCAGCAGTTTACCTAGCACAGATACGCAGTATTTT.